This T cell receptor beta chain comes out of a study of CD8 T cells in ankylosing spondylitis (dated by TCRdb to about 2017). Background for the entire study: T cell receptor beta repertoires were profiled in healthy donors and ankylosing spondylitis patients so that disease-linked TCR variants could be found. The whole study cohort included over a hundred healthy donors and around 25 ankylosing spondylitis patients. Peripheral blood was sampled, and synovial fluid was additionally collected from ankylosing spondylitis patients. Study-wide findings and limitations: A CD8+ phenotype was shown by the disease-linked clones, which were found at relatively low frequencies in peripheral blood. According to the report, matched synovial fluid samples from ankylosing spondylitis patients were significantly enriched for the disease-linked clones. Some of the motif variants had been reported before in the synovial fluid and blood of reactive arthritis patients, a finding that suggests common disease-initiation mechanisms. A TCR beta motif of seven or eight highly homologous amino acid variants appeared characteristic of blood from ankylosing spondylitis patients.

This clonotype was counted ten times or more. It has no known antigen specificity. Base qualities are not recorded, but no much larger clone differs from it by a single base. CDR1 LNHNV and CDR2 YYDKDF are derived from the germline V gene (reference sequence). From cysteine to phenylalanine, the CDR3 is 17 amino acids long. Just CDR3 DNA is preserved here, 51 bases in frame from base 1. Trimming costs V 5 bases and J 2 bases, and their ends lie 18 bases apart. Sequencing took place on an Illumina HiSeq 2500. Quantitative 5'-RACE with molecular barcodes was used to prepare TCR beta libraries. As for the authors' bioinformatics: A new computational method, built on a probabilistic model of VDJ rearrangement, was used to identify disease-linked TCR variants. TCRdb redid the processing of the public reads, applying fastp at Q25 and MiXCR, and retained in-frame beta chains. Each entry is one CDR3 protein sequence, shown with its most common DNA and genes. The V and J calls, along with clone size, are taken from TCRdb and not from the paper's own processing. The sample includes approximately 250,000 distinct CDR3 sequences, with over 9.5% observed a single time. The ten largest clonotypes hold 2.6% of the sample.

The chain links TRBV15 with TRBJ2-2; possibly the D gene is TRBD2, per 6 matching bases. This TCR came from a male donor with ankylosing spondylitis or in good health (not recorded which). The sequencing sample was made of blood, either unsorted or a sorted T cell fraction (not recorded which). The DNA sequence is as follows: TGTGCCACCAGCGGGCGGGGAGCAGCGAGAAACACCGGGGAGCTGTTTTTT. Its translation reads: CATSGRGAARNTGELFF.